The 8 T cell receptor beta chains in this list originate from one sample, sequenced in a study of shared clonotypes between healthy human individuals. TCRdb's copy holds only in-frame clones and misses some; the assay was immunoSEQ multiplex PCR. Among a few million clones listed, about 93% were seen once. Naive CD8 cells lacked CD45RO and underwent positive selection for CCR7, leaving out terminally differentiated effector memory CD45RA+ cells. Specimen: naive CD8+ T cells from PBMCs. The receptors were sampled from a man between 18 and 29 years old in good health. Some clones in this sample may be carry-over from other donors' samples.

The chain combines TRBV4-3 with TRBJ2-1; 7 nucleotides match TRBD1. The CDR3 totals 14 residues. The V segment lost 5 bases and the J segment 8 bases; nucleotides outside the gene matches: 9. Germline V gives CDR1 LGHNA, CDR2 YSLEER. CDR3 region: CASSYRQGRDEQFF. For the CDR3, the DNA is TGCGCCAGCAGCTACCGACAGGGACGGGATGAGCAGTTCTTC.

The chain's CDR3 is CASKGTGASNQPQHF. The CDR3 DNA reads TGTGCCAGCAAGGGGACAGGGGCTAGCAATCAGCCCCAGCATTTT. The chain employs TRBV6-1 and TRBJ1-5, with TRBD1 matching 10 bases. Unmatched junction bases numbered 3, after V lost 7 bases and J lost 0 bases. CDR1 is MNHNS, CDR2 SASEGT, per germline. The length of the CDR3 is 15 residues.

The CDR3 bases are TGTGCCAGCAGCTTACGGCCTGGGGGCATCAATCAGCCCCAGCATTTT. This translates into CASSLRPGGINQPQHF. The rearrangement joins TRBV7-3 to TRBJ1-5, with a weak D call TRBD1 (6 bases). Trimming stripped 2 bases from V and 3 bases from J, with 14 bases between. CDR3 size: 16 residues. Germline values: CDR1 SGHTA, CDR2 FQGTGA.

V gene TRBV10-2 combines with J gene TRBJ2-1; TRBD1 aligns across 9 bases. Germline CDR1 reads WSHSY; CDR2 reads SAAADI. After removal of 1 base from V and 10 bases from J, the junction contained 8 bases not matched to a gene. This CDR3 spans 15 amino acids. The CDR3: CASSEYRTGVREQFF. The CDR3 DNA sequence: TGCGCCAGCAGTGAGTACCGGACAGGGGTAAGGGAGCAGTTCTTC.

The chain recombines TRBV4-3 with TRBJ1-2, with 11 bases aligning to TRBD1. The CDR3 loop spans 20 amino acids. Germline-derived CDR1 and CDR2 are LGHNA and YSLEER. Unmatched junction bases numbered 19, after V lost 3 bases and J lost 4 bases. CDR3 residues: CASSHLPPGTGGRYGYGYTF. The CDR3 nucleotides read TGCGCCAGCAGCCATTTGCCTCCCGGGACAGGGGGGCGGTATGGCTATGGCTACACCTTC.

J is TRBJ1-2 and V is TRBV13; perhaps TRBD1 as D (6 bases). The CDR3 sequence is 15 residues long. Trimming left V 4 bases short and J 8 bases short, with 20 bases between. CDR1 is PRHDT, CDR2 FYEKMQ, per germline (reference sequence). This CDR3 reads CASSSPGGGGRGYTF. CDR3 nucleotides: TGTGCCAGCAGCTCCCCGGGAGGGGGAGGAAGAGGCTACACCTTC.

As DNA, the CDR3 is TGTGCCAGCAGTTACTCAGGGCGGCAAATGGGCAATCAGCCCCAGCATTTT. It specifies CASSYSGRQMGNQPQHF. The chain is built from TRBV27 and TRBJ1-5, with D maybe TRBD1 (5 bases). V was cut by 4 bases and J by 2 bases, with 18 bases left in between. Germline V lookup: CDR1 MNHEY, CDR2 SMNVEV (reference sequence). CDR3 length equals 17 residues.

This chain connects TRBV11-2 to TRBJ2-1; TRBD1 agrees at 8 bases. J gave up 0 bases and V 1 base, and 2 bases lay outside the gene matches. CDR1 SGHAT and CDR2 FQNNGV come from the germline V gene. The CDR3 sequence is 16 residues long. CDR3: CASSLGQGASYNEQFF. The CDR3 DNA follows: TGTGCCAGCAGCTTAGGGCAGGGGGCCTCCTACAATGAGCAGTTCTTC.